The source of this TCR beta chain is a study of cytomegalovirus exposure and HLA in healthy donors (dated by TCRdb to 2015 to 2018). At the level of the whole study: According to a later analysis, the roughly 120 validation repertoires were produced on the same platform as the roughly 720 repertoires of the first cohort. High-throughput TCR immunosequencing, statistical association of individual TCRs with disease status, and machine learning were combined to predict cytomegalovirus infection status. A separate validation cohort of roughly 120 different subjects was used in addition to the approximately 700-subject first cohort. The study aimed to test whether signatures of past pathogen exposure could be identified by cataloging public T cell receptors. Results the study describes overall, beyond this receptor: A later analysis had no HLA typing for the validation cohort, so co-occurrence there was scored across all 130 or so repertoires. A total of fewer than 200 TCR beta chains were listed by the study as associated with cytomegalovirus. The authors suggested that the approach could potentially be generalized to other disease states and immunological phenotypes. The classifier was reported to diagnose cytomegalovirus status with high specificity and sensitivity in both the original and validation cohorts. A few of the identified cytomegalovirus-associated TCR beta chains were confirmed in vitro to be specific for cytomegalovirus antigens. While some public TCRs were present in many individuals, most TCR sequences turned up only very rarely across donors. A later analysis found that TCRs clustered in the first cohort also tended to co-occur in the 100 to 150 validation repertoires, with more than 90% of cluster scores above 0.

Libraries came from the immunoSEQ multiplex PCR assay. Per the authors' processing: A statistical classification framework was built to diagnose cytomegalovirus status from the catalog of TCR beta chain sequences. The immuneACCESS repertoire file appears here via TCRdb, limited to in-frame rearrangements. These files lack a portion of the clones; in checked studies, under half of the deficit traces to unresolved V genes, and the cause of the others is not known. V and J calls and clone size are given by that table; D and trimming were obtained from the DNA. This sample has under 200,000 clones in its table, and roughly 89% of those were observed once. The ten largest clones capture roughly 4.2% of the sample. CDR1 and CDR2, looked up from the germline V gene, are MNHGY and SAAAGT. Inclusive of the bounding cysteine and phenylalanine, the CDR3 is 11 residues long. Only the CDR3 portion is preserved as DNA: 33 bases, with reading frame beginning at the first base. V and J lose 9 bases and 9 bases, and a span of 12 bases separates them.

The donors were included in the validation cohort of over a hundred subjects, a group kept apart from the roughly 610-subject first cohort. Concerning this clone itself: The target of this receptor is not known. No quality values exist for individual bases; no much larger clone is one base distant.

Rearrangement joined TRBV6-8 to TRBJ2-1, with no confidently assigned D gene. This clonotype was obtained from a man between 18 and 35 years old in good health and CMV-seropositive. Material for sequencing was PBMCs. The DNA sequence reads TGTGCCAGGGAAATAGCAGTTGAGCAGTTCTTC. It translates as CAREIAVEQFF.